This T cell receptor (beta chain) was retrieved from a study of blood T cells in healthy people across ages. The sample holds a few counts of this clonotype. It was with a sample-barcoded 5' primer and a J-beta primer mix that a second PCR of about 6 to 12 cycles was run. TCRdb used MiXCR to reprocess the 5' RACE reads, holding one entry per CDR3 protein. The table has 600,000 to 850,000 distinct CDR3 sequences, around 25% seen once. Germline V gene lookup returns CDR1 MNHEY and CDR2 SVGEGT. This CDR3 spans 15 amino acids. The trim removed 6 bases at V and 4 bases at J, leaving 4 bases unmatched. This sample also belongs to another study, concerning T cells of mothers and their children.

This receptor was obtained from a boy between 10 and 17 years old in good health. The gene calls are TRBV6-2 or TRBV6-3 and TRBJ2-1; 12 bases align to TRBD2. The source material was blood. The CDR3 spells CASRLAGGNYNEQFF. Written as DNA, the CDR3 is TGTGCCAGCAGACTAGCGGGGGGCAATTACAATGAGCAGTTCTTC.